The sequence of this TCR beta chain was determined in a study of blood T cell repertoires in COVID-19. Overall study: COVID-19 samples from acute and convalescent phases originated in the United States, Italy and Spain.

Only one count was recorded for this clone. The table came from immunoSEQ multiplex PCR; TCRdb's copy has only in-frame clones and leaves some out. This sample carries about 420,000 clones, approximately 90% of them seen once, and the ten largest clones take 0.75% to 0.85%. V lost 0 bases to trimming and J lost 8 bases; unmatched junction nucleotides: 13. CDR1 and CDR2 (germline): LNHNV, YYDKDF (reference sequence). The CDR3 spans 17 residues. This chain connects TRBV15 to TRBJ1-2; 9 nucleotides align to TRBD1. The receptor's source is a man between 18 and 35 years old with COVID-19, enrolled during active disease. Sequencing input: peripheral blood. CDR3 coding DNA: TGTGCCACCAGCAGAGAGACCGGGACAGGGTCAAATGGCGGCTACACCTTC. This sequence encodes CATSRETGTGSNGGYTF.